The clone carrying this T cell receptor beta chain showed up just a few times. As yet, its antigen is unknown. Since a much larger clone is just one base distant, this may be a read error. The data stem from a study of breast tumors, draining lymph nodes, adjacent tissues. Regarding the study as a whole: Tumor repertoires ranked between lymph nodes and nontumor tissue in diversity, with V and J gene preferences. Luminal-like breast cancer showed significantly higher tumor–nontumor repertoire similarity than basal-like.

Breast cancer patients provided tissue from their axillary draining lymph nodes. The junction had 11 bases not matched to a gene; V was cut back by 4 bases and J by 9 bases. Germline CDR1 DFQATT, CDR2 SNEGSKA (reference sequence). CDR3 length: 14 residues. TCRdb re-called the multiplex PCR reads through MiXCR, storing one row per CDR3 protein. The sample consists of under 300,000 distinct CDR3 sequences, around 34% of them appearing once. The V gene is TRBV20-1, the J gene TRBJ2-1; 8 positions agree with TRBD1. Sequencing input: axillary lymph node tissue. This clonotype originated in a female donor with breast cancer. Some clones in this sample may be carry-over from other donors' samples. CDR3 in amino acids: CSANDRGGVTEQFF. For the CDR3, the DNA is TGCAGTGCTAACGACAGGGGAGGTGTCACTGAGCAGTTCTTC.